This entry concerns a single T cell receptor beta chain. Its matching antigen is unknown. Primers for the PCR totalled 60 Vbeta and 13 Jbeta. Sequencing was performed with immunoSEQ multiplex PCR; in TCRdb, only in-frame clones are kept and a portion is missing. The sample consists of 55,000 to 65,000 clones, approximately 79% of them appearing once. Germline V gives CDR1 SGHRS, CDR2 YFSETQ. The CDR3 runs 14 residues. The trim removed 2 bases at V and 11 bases at J, leaving 12 bases unmatched. This entry comes from a study of cytomegalovirus exposure and HLA in healthy donors. General observations from the study: Accurate predictions that matched the HLA-A and HLA-B alleles of most subjects were reportedly made from TCR beta sequences.

Sequencing was done on a sample of PBMCs. The chain recombines TRBV5-1 with TRBJ1-1, with 7 bases lining up with TRBD1. The source is a woman in her 30s in good health and CMV-seronegative. CDR3 sequence: CASSFGRTGDGAFF. For the CDR3, the DNA is TGCGCCAGCAGCTTCGGACGAACAGGGGATGGGGCTTTCTTT.